One sample yielded the 5 T cell receptor beta chains listed below, sequenced in a study of EBV T-cell therapy then PD-1 blockade in nasopharyngeal carcinoma. The sample's time point: 266 days after commencement of treatment, after nivolumab therapy. Regarding treatment: AdE1-LMPpoly-expanded autologous EBV-specific T-cell therapy followed by anti-PD-1 nivolumab. For these receptors, no antigen is known. Libraries were prepared by immunoSEQ multiplex PCR; TCRdb keeps only in-frame clonotypes and omits some of them. Of about 20,000 clones in the sample, around 84% were seen once. The source material was CD8+ T cells from blood, sampled at roughly day 280 from a patient whose treatment included autologous EBV-specific T cells and nivolumab. The receptors stem from a man in his forties or fifties with nasopharyngeal carcinoma.

This clone was counted between two and nine times. The gene calls are TRBV14 and TRBJ2-3, with 9 positions matching TRBD2. V dropped 3 bases and J dropped 5; count of bases not matched to a gene: 12. Per the germline V gene, CDR1 is SGHDN and CDR2 is FVKESK. This CDR3 has 17 residues. The CDR3 DNA reads as TGTGCCAGCAGCCACCCGATTAGCGGGGGCCGAGGAGATACGCAGTATTTT. It specifies CASSHPISGGRGDTQYF.

The chain joins TRBV6-4 to TRBJ1-5; D might be TRBD1 (6 bases). The CDR3 length is 15 residues. V was trimmed by 0 bases and J by 2 bases, leaving 8 bases between them. In germline, CDR1 is MRHNA, CDR2 SNTAGT. CDR3 region: CASSDSGGGNQPQHF. CDR3 in DNA: TGTGCCAGCAGTGACTCAGGGGGGGGCAATCAGCCCCAGCATTTT.

The CDR3: CASSRDREGTGTRQYF. The CDR3 bases are TGCGCCAGCAGCCGAGACCGCGAAGGGACAGGTACGAGGCAGTACTTC. The rearrangement links TRBV4-3 to TRBJ2-7; 8 nucleotides match TRBD1. J was trimmed by 9 bases and V by 4 bases; bases with no gene match: 17. The CDR3 sequence is 16 residues long. Germline V lookup: CDR1 LGHNA, CDR2 YSLEER.

V usage is TRBV2 and J usage is TRBJ1-1; possible D gene TRBD1, 6 bases. The CDR3 is made up of 14 amino acids. Trimming shortened V by 6 bases and J by 5 bases, and 16 bases separated the two germline ends. Germline assignment: CDR1 SNHLY and CDR2 FYNNEI. Here the CDR3 reads CASRKQGELTEAFF. The DNA for the CDR3 is TGTGCCAGCAGAAAACAGGGTGAATTGACTGAAGCTTTCTTT.

The chain recombines TRBV4-3 with TRBJ2-7; 10 bases map to TRBD1. The CDR3 runs 14 residues. V was pared by 2 bases and J by 3 bases, with 1 base of the junction left unmatched. Germline CDR1 LGHNA, CDR2 YSLEER. Here the CDR3 DNA reads TGCGCCAGCAGCCAACGGGACAGGGGCTACGAGCAGTACTTC. Its protein is CASSQRDRGYEQYF.